These 19 T cell receptor beta chains were all obtained from the same sample, sequenced in a study of blood T cell repertoires in COVID-19. Profiled with immunoSEQ multiplex PCR; TCRdb holds only in-frame clones, not every one. Here the sample spans hundreds of thousands of clones, approximately 80% being singletons. The source material was PBMCs or T cells enriched from blood (not recorded which). Source of these receptors: a man between 40 and 49 years old who had been exposed to COVID-19.

J is TRBJ2-5 and V is TRBV27, with TRBD1 as a possible D gene (6 bases). Trimming pared 5 bases from V and 2 bases from J, leaving 12 bases between. Germline CDR1 and CDR2: MNHEY and SMNVEV (reference sequence). The CDR3 is 14 amino acids. CDR3 residues: CASSTGWEQETQYF. The DNA for the CDR3 is TGTGCCAGCAGTACAGGGTGGGAGCAAGAGACCCAGTACTTC.

This chain joins TRBV5-1 and TRBJ2-2, with 14 bases matching TRBD2. J lost 4 bases, V lost 1 base, and 15 bases had no gene match. Looked up from germline, CDR1 is SGHRS and CDR2 is YFSETQ. This CDR3 has 21 residues. CDR3 DNA sequence: TGCGCCAGCAGCTTGCTTGGACTAGCGGGAGGTCCACGCGACCGCACCGGGGAGCTGTTTTTT. It yields the protein CASSLLGLAGGPRDRTGELFF.

The gene calls are TRBV5-1 and TRBJ1-6; D remains ambiguous. The germline gives CDR1 SGHRS, CDR2 YFSETQ. Trimming stripped 0 bases from V and 10 bases from J, with 11 bases between. The CDR3 contains 14 residues. The CDR3 is CASSLGDTQSPLHF. The CDR3 DNA is TGCGCCAGCAGCTTGGGTGACACACAATCACCCCTCCACTTT.

As for this clone: A read error is possible here, since a much larger clone lies one base away. V is TRBV6-1 and J is TRBJ1-1, with D possibly being TRBD1 (5 bases). Trimming removed 0 bases at V and 6 bases at J, with 14 bases between. Germline V lookup: CDR1 MNHNS, CDR2 SASEGT. CDR3 size: 15 residues. The CDR3 DNA reads as TGTGCCAGCAGTGAAGCCAATTTGGGGCAGGCTGAAGCTTTCTTT. It specifies CASSEANLGQAEAFF.

The chain carries TRBV19 and TRBJ2-1; D may be TRBD1 (6 bases). Trimming shortened V by 4 bases and J by 8 bases, and 12 bases separated the two germline ends. The V gene's germline CDR1 is LNHDA and CDR2 SQIVND (reference sequence). The CDR3 has 13 residues. The CDR3 nucleotides are TGTGCCAGTAGTACTACAGGGAGATATGAGCAGTTCTTC. Protein sequence: CASSTTGRYEQFF. Supplemented by reference TRBV19 and TRBJ2-1, the full variable domain reads DGGITQSPKYLFRKEGQNVTLSCEQNLNHDAMYWYRQDPGQGLRLIYYSQIVNDFQKGDIAEGYSVSREKKESFPLTVTSAQKNPTAFYLCASSTTGRYEQFFGPGTRLTVL.

The chain carries TRBV13 and TRBJ2-7; 9 nucleotides agree with TRBD2. Per germline, CDR1 PRHDT and CDR2 FYEKMQ (reference sequence). After removal of 5 bases from V and 1 base from J, the junction contained 12 bases not matched to a gene. The CDR3 has 17 residues. CDR3 nucleotides: TGTGCCAGCAGCGGAACCCCGGGACTAGCCCTGTCCTACGAGCAGTACTTC. It translates to CASSGTPGLALSYEQYF.

The chain links TRBV7-9 to TRBJ2-3, with 13 bases identical to TRBD2. Trimming at V came to 4 bases and at J to 6 bases, leaving 4 bases not matched to a gene. Germline CDR1 and CDR2: SEHNR and FQNEAQ (reference sequence). CDR3 length: 15 amino acids. In DNA form, the CDR3 reads TGTGCCAGCAGCTCCGGACTAGCGGGAGTTGATACGCAGTATTTT. It specifies CASSSGLAGVDTQYF.

The CDR3 loop is CASGGEQGDYGYTF. The CDR3 nucleotides read TGTGCCAGCGGGGGGGAACAGGGTGACTATGGCTACACCTTC. The chain employs TRBV27 and TRBJ1-2; possibly TRBD1 for D (6 bases). Germline V CDR1 and CDR2: MNHEY, SMNVEV (reference sequence). This CDR3 has 14 residues. Trimming stripped 8 bases from V and 3 bases from J, with 16 bases between.

The chain carries TRBV18 and TRBJ1-3; TRBD1 aligns across 7 bases. The germline gives CDR1 KGHSH, CDR2 LQKENI. J lost 0 bases, V lost 1 base, and 6 bases had no gene match. This CDR3 spans 17 amino acids. The DNA of the CDR3 is TGTGCCAGCTCACCACTAACAGGGGCCGACTCTGGAAACACCATATATTTT. This translates into CASSPLTGADSGNTIYF.

V and J are TRBV5-4 and TRBJ2-7; 7 bases line up with TRBD1. The germline CDR1 and CDR2 sequences are SGHNT and YYREEE (reference sequence). Trimming cost V 4 bases and J 3 bases; bases outside gene matches: 7. This CDR3 is built from 14 residues. Written as DNA, the CDR3 is TGTGCCAGCAGCCCACGGACAGGAGACTACGAGCAGTACTTC. It encodes CASSPRTGDYEQYF.

The gene calls are TRBV27 and TRBJ2-5; D possibly corresponds to TRBD2 (5 bases). The CDR3 spans 13 residues. Trimming pared 7 bases from V and 3 bases from J, leaving 12 bases between. Germline values: CDR1 MNHEY, CDR2 SMNVEV (reference sequence). The CDR3 is CASKILGEETQYF. The DNA for the CDR3 is TGTGCCAGCAAAATCCTCGGGGAAGAGACCCAGTACTTC.

This chain connects TRBV27 to TRBJ2-7; 7 nucleotides match TRBD2. The CDR3 is 15 residues long. V gave up 5 bases and J gave up 1 base; unmatched junction bases: 8. Germline CDR1 and CDR2: MNHEY and SMNVEV (reference sequence). CDR3 sequence: CASSPPSGASYEQYF. DNA for the CDR3: TGTGCCAGCAGTCCCCCAAGCGGGGCGTCCTACGAGCAGTACTTC.

The chain links TRBV3-1 (or the pseudogene TRBV3-2) to TRBJ2-7, with D perhaps matching TRBD2 (6 bases). This CDR3 comprises 15 residues. Between the trimmed V and J ends, which lost 7 bases and 3 bases, there was a span of 19 bases. From germline, CDR1 is LGHDT and CDR2 YNNKEL (reference sequence). DNA for the CDR3: TGTGCCAGCACTAGGGGAGGCGCAAAGGGCTACGAGCAGTACTTC. As protein: CASTRGGAKGYEQYF.

The chain links TRBV19 to TRBJ1-5; weak D call: TRBD1 (5 bases). Between the trimmed V and J ends, which lost 5 bases and 0 bases, there was a span of 11 bases. Germline CDR1 reads LNHDA; CDR2 reads SQIVND (reference sequence). The CDR3 covers 15 residues. The CDR3 bases are TGTGCCAGTAGTCCCCCAGGGAATAGCAATCAGCCCCAGCATTTT. This codes for CASSPPGNSNQPQHF.

The chain has TRBV27 and TRBJ2-1; TRBD1 matches 8 bases. This CDR3 is built from 16 residues. Germline loops: CDR1 MNHEY, CDR2 SMNVEV (reference sequence). V shed 8 bases and J 9 bases; nucleotides not matched to a gene: 18. The CDR3 sequence is CASGSTAGGVNGEQFF. DNA of the CDR3: TGTGCCAGCGGCTCGACTGCAGGGGGCGTAAATGGTGAGCAGTTCTTC.

The chain links TRBV5-1 to TRBJ2-3; 7 bases are a match to TRBD1. Germline V lookup: CDR1 SGHRS, CDR2 YFSETQ. The CDR3 contains 14 residues. V shed 4 bases and J 5 bases; nucleotides not matched to a gene: 7. Here the CDR3 reads CASSLDRAVDTQYF. CDR3 coding DNA: TGCGCCAGCAGCCTCGACAGGGCCGTAGATACGCAGTATTTT.

This clone was observed a handful of times. V and J are TRBV18 and TRBJ2-5; 7 nucleotides line up with TRBD1. V dropped 3 bases and J dropped 3; count of bases not matched to a gene: 1. CDR3 length equals 13 residues. CDR1 and CDR2 from the germline V gene are KGHSH and LQKENI. CDR3 region: CASSPGTEETQYF. CDR3 in DNA: TGTGCCAGCTCACCGGGGACAGAAGAGACCCAGTACTTC.

This clone was detected ten times or more. The rearrangement joins TRBV3-1 (or the pseudogene TRBV3-2) to TRBJ1-5, with D possibly being TRBD1 (5 bases). The CDR3 is made up of 15 amino acids. From germline, CDR1 is LGHDT and CDR2 YNNKEL (reference sequence). The V and J ends lost 1 base and 6 bases respectively, with 13 bases between them. This CDR3 reads CASSQAGGVAQPQHF. The CDR3 bases are TGTGCCAGCAGCCAAGCGGGGGGGGTGGCTCAGCCCCAGCATTTT.

This clone appeared once. The chain carries TRBV14 and TRBJ2-1, with TRBD1 matching 7 bases. V lost 4 bases to trimming and J lost 2 bases; unmatched junction nucleotides: 8. The CDR3 runs 16 residues. Germline CDR1 is SGHDN and CDR2 is FVKESK. In nucleotides, the CDR3 is TGTGCCAGCAGCCCCATAACCGGACAGGCCTACAATGAGCAGTTCTTC. Amino acids: CASSPITGQAYNEQFF.